These 9 T cell receptor beta chains originate from one sample sequenced in a study of blood T cell repertoires in COVID-19. Produced via immunoSEQ multiplex PCR; TCRdb's table is partial and in-frame only. The sample gives some 100,000 clones, 80% to 95% of which show up once; around 6% is in the top ten. The specimen was peripheral blood. The receptor source for this set is a man between 70 and 80 years old with acute or convalescent COVID-19.

The chain links TRBV28 to TRBJ2-7, with unresolved D. The V gene's germline CDR1 is MDHEN and CDR2 SYDVKM. There are 13 residues in the CDR3. Deletions cut 2 bases from V and 0 bases from J, with 5 bases between. The CDR3 loop reads CASSLPSSYEQYF. In DNA form, the CDR3 reads TGTGCCAGCAGTTTACCCAGCTCCTACGAGCAGTACTTC.

The chain couples TRBV5-1 to TRBJ2-1; D might be TRBD1 (6 bases). Germline CDR1 is SGHRS and CDR2 is YFSETQ. V lost 4 bases, J lost 1 base, and 12 bases lay in between. This CDR3 region has 15 residues. CDR3 in DNA: TGCGCCAGCAGCCTTCAGGGGAATTCCTACAATGAGCAGTTCTTC. Its protein product is CASSLQGNSYNEQFF.

The chain links TRBV10-2 to TRBJ1-2; D not certain. The CDR3 is 14 residues long. Trimming removed 2 bases from V and 8 bases from J, with 15 bases in between. Germline CDR1 WSHSY, CDR2 SAAADI. The CDR3 is CASSEHREGGGYTF. The CDR3 DNA reads as TGCGCCAGCAGTGAGCATCGGGAGGGAGGGGGCTACACCTTC.

This clone has just one count. The chain couples TRBV18 to TRBJ2-1; TRBD1 might be the D (6 bases). CDR1 KGHSH and CDR2 LQKENI come from the germline V gene. V was clipped by 3 bases and J by 2 bases, with 17 bases between them. This CDR3 has 17 residues. CDR3 coding DNA: TGTGCCAGCTCACCGTCGACAGGATTTAACGCCTACAATGAGCAGTTCTTC. This encodes CASSPSTGFNAYNEQFF.

This chain connects TRBV2 to TRBJ1-2; no reliable D call. V was pared by 3 bases and J by 5 bases, with 10 bases between. Per the germline V gene, CDR1 is SNHLY and CDR2 is FYNNEI. The CDR3 covers 13 residues. DNA for the CDR3: TGTGCCAGCAGTGAGGGGAGGGTTTATGGCTACACCTTC. Residues: CASSEGRVYGYTF.

The V call is TRBV28, the J call TRBJ1-3, with TRBD1 matching 9 bases. The germline CDR1 and CDR2 sequences are MDHEN and SYDVKM. With 6 bases clipped from V and 3 bases from J, the junction kept 3 bases outside the gene matches. This CDR3 comprises 14 residues. CDR3 coding DNA: TGTGCCAGCAGGGGACAGGGTCATGGAAACACCATATATTTT. This sequence encodes CASRGQGHGNTIYF.

The chain combines TRBV4-1 with TRBJ2-7; D is unclear. Germline V CDR1 and CDR2: MGHRA, YSYEKL. Between the trimmed V and J ends, which lost 1 base and 2 bases, there was a span of 12 bases. This CDR3 is built from 15 residues. The CDR3 protein is CASSQAIGRPYEQYF. CDR3 nucleotides: TGCGCCAGCAGCCAAGCTATTGGCAGGCCCTACGAGCAGTACTTC.

The chain employs TRBV5-4 and TRBJ1-4; 7 nucleotides line up with TRBD1. This CDR3 region has 14 residues. Germline trimming cut 4 bases from V and 2 bases from J; bases unmatched to any gene: 2. In germline, CDR1 is SGHNT, CDR2 YYREEE (reference sequence). CDR3 in amino acids: CASSLQGTNEKLFF. CDR3 DNA: TGTGCCAGCAGCCTACAGGGGACTAATGAAAAACTGTTTTTT.

V and J are TRBV27 and TRBJ1-5, with no clear D. Trimming shortened V by 3 bases and J by 0 bases, and 3 bases separated the two germline ends. CDR1 is MNHEY and CDR2 is SMNVEV in the germline V gene (reference sequence). The CDR3 totals 13 residues. This CDR3 is CASSFYSNQPQHF. In DNA, the CDR3 is TGTGCCAGCAGTTTCTATAGCAATCAGCCCCAGCATTTT.